This T cell receptor (beta chain) stems from a study of blood T cells in healthy people across ages. It was with a sample-barcoded 5' primer and a J-beta primer mix that a second PCR of about 6 to 12 cycles was run. TCRdb re-called the 5' RACE reads through MiXCR, storing one row per CDR3 protein. The sample yields 650,000 to 1,000,000 distinct CDR3 sequences, roughly 34% seen once. Germline-derived CDR1 and CDR2 are LGHDT and YNNKEL (reference sequence). The length of the CDR3 is 15 residues. The V end lost 7 bases, the J end lost 7 bases, and 20 bases lay between the germline ends. Collection of 9.5 to 10 milliliters of peripheral blood was performed for each donor. Turning to this clonotype: Its antigen is still unknown.

Study-wide results and limits: Aged donors had fewer naive CD4+ cells and lower diversity than long-lived donors. As age increased, TCR beta diversity per million T cells fell in a roughly linear fashion.

This sequence originates from a young man in good health. Sample: blood. The rearrangement links TRBV3-1 to TRBJ2-1; tentative D call: TRBD2 (5 bases). DNA for the CDR3: TGTGCCAGCACCCCTAAGACTAAAAATATGAATGAGCAGTTCTTC. It translates to CASTPKTKNMNEQFF.